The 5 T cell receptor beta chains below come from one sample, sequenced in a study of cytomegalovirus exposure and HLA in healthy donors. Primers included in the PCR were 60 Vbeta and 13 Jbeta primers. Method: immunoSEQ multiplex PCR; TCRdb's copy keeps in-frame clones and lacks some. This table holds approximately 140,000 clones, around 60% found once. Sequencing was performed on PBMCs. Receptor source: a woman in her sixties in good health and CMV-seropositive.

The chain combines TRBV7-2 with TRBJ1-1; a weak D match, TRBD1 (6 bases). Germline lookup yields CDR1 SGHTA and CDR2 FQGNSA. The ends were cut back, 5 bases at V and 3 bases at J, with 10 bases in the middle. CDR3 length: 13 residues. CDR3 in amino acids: CASSRGGYTEAFF. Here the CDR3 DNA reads TGTGCCAGCAGCCGCGGGGGCTACACTGAAGCTTTCTTT.

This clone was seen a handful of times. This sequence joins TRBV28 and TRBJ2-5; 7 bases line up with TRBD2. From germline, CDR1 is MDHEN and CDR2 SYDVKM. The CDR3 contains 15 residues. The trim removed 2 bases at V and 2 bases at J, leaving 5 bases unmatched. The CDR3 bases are TGTGCCAGCAGTTTAGCTAGCGGTCCTCAAGAGACCCAGTACTTC. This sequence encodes CASSLASGPQETQYF.

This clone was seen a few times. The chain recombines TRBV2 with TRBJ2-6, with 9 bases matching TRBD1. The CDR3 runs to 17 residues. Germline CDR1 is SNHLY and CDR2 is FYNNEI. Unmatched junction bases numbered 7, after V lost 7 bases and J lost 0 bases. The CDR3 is CASTTGGGYSGANVLTF. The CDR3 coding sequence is TGTGCCAGCACCACAGGGGGCGGATACTCTGGGGCCAACGTCCTGACTTTC.

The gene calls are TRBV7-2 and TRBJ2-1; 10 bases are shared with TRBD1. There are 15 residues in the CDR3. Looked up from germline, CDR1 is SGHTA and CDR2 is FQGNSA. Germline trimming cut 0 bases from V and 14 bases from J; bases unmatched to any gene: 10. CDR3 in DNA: TGTGCCAGCAGCTTAGCGCCGGGACAGGGGAATATGAAGTTCTTC. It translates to CASSLAPGQGNMKFF.

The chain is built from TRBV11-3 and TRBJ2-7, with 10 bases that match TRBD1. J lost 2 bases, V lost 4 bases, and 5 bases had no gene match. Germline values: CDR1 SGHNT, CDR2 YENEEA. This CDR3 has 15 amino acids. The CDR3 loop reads CASSYRQGATYEQYF. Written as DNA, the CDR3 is TGTGCCAGCAGCTATCGACAGGGGGCAACCTACGAGCAGTACTTC.